These 25 T cell receptor beta chains came from one sample sequenced in a study of blood T cell repertoires in COVID-19. Repertoires were generated with immunoSEQ multiplex PCR, while TCRdb's copy carries only in-frame clones and drops some. The sample includes roughly 220,000 clones, 80% to 90% of them seen just once. Sequenced sample: peripheral blood. The receptors here all came from an older woman who had recovered from COVID-19.

The chain has TRBV6-4 and TRBJ2-3; D remains unclear. Trimming removed 3 bases at V and 1 base at J, with 5 bases between. Germline V gives CDR1 MRHNA, CDR2 SNTAGT. This CDR3 has 13 amino acids. Here the CDR3 DNA reads TGTGCCAGCAGTGATAGAGGCACAGATACGCAGTATTTT. This sequence encodes CASSDRGTDTQYF.

In nucleotides, the CDR3 is TGTGCCAGCAGCTTAAGTCAGTGGGGGGTGCCCACCGGGGAGCTGTTTTTT. Its translation: CASSLSQWGVPTGELFF. The rearrangement joins TRBV5-8 to TRBJ2-2, with a weak D call TRBD2 (6 bases). From germline, CDR1 is SGHTS and CDR2 YDEGEE. Trimming shortened V by 2 bases and J by 4 bases, and 18 bases separated the two germline ends. The CDR3 runs to 17 residues.

The V gene is TRBV5-6, the J gene TRBJ2-3; 10 bases agree with TRBD2. The CDR3 is 15 amino acids. The germline V gene has CDR1 SGHDT and CDR2 YYEEEE. The V segment lost 3 bases and the J segment 1 base; nucleotides outside the gene matches: 2. CDR3 residues: CASSSGLAGTDTQYF. In DNA, the CDR3 is TGTGCCAGCAGCTCCGGACTAGCGGGCACAGATACGCAGTATTTT.

The chain employs TRBV4-1 and TRBJ2-6; D call uncertain. The CDR3 loop spans 16 amino acids. Trimming pared 1 base from V and 2 bases from J, leaving 9 bases between. Germline loops: CDR1 MGHRA, CDR2 YSYEKL. The CDR3 DNA sequence: TGCGCCAGCAGCCAAGTTGGCACAGCTGGGGCCAACGTCCTGACTTTC. This codes for CASSQVGTAGANVLTF.

This chain uses TRBV5-1 with TRBJ2-1; 16 nucleotides line up with TRBD2. CDR3 length: 18 residues. V lost 3 bases and J lost 2; bases outside the gene matches: 5. The germline CDR1 and CDR2 sequences are SGHRS and YFSETQ. The CDR3 nucleotides are TGCGCCAGCAGCTCGGGACTAGCGGGGGGGCTAACCTACAATGAGCAGTTCTTC. This codes for CASSSGLAGGLTYNEQFF.

This CDR3 reads CASTPQSPETQYF. The CDR3 DNA reads as TGTGCCAGCACCCCACAGAGTCCAGAGACCCAGTACTTC. V and J are TRBV7-9 and TRBJ2-5; D not certain. With 7 bases removed from V and 4 bases from J, the gap between germline ends came to 13 bases. The CDR3 has 13 amino acids. Germline assignment: CDR1 SEHNR and CDR2 FQNEAQ (reference sequence). Together with reference TRBV7-9 and TRBJ2-5, the CDR3 gives the full variable domain: DTGVSQNPRHKITKRGQNVTFRCDPISEHNRLYWYRQTLGQGPEFLTYFQNEAQLEKSRLLSDRFSAERPKGSFSTLEIQRTEQGDSAMYLCASTPQSPETQYFGPGTRLLVL.

V is TRBV5-5 and J is TRBJ1-4, with unresolved D. Germline values: CDR1 SGHKS, CDR2 YYEKEE (reference sequence). This CDR3 is 15 amino acids long. The ends were cut back, 2 bases at V and 4 bases at J, with 12 bases in the middle. CDR3 in amino acids: CASSFSPAHNEKLFF. CDR3 coding DNA: TGTGCCAGCAGCTTCTCCCCCGCGCATAATGAAAAACTGTTTTTT.

This chain uses TRBV7-8 with TRBJ2-1; the match to TRBD1 covers 8 bases. With 5 bases clipped from V and 2 bases from J, the junction kept 8 bases outside the gene matches. The CDR3 runs to 16 residues. From germline, CDR1 is SGHVS and CDR2 FQNEAQ. The CDR3 is CASSPLDREPYNEQFF. The CDR3 bases are TGTGCCAGCAGCCCCCTGGACAGGGAGCCCTACAATGAGCAGTTCTTC.

The gene calls are TRBV6-5 and TRBJ1-1; 7 nucleotides align to TRBD1. Per the germline V gene, CDR1 is MNHEY and CDR2 is SVGAGI. With 6 bases clipped from V and 5 bases from J, the junction kept 12 bases outside the gene matches. This CDR3 is 15 amino acids long. CDR3 nucleotide sequence: TGTGCCAGCAGCCGGGACAGAGATGAGGGGACTGAAGCTTTCTTT. Its translation is CASSRDRDEGTEAFF.

Comments on this clone: One end of the junction is discordant with germline, which a read error may explain. V is TRBV4-2 and J is TRBJ2-3, with D possibly matching TRBD2 (7 bases). The germline V gene encodes CDR1 LGHNA and CDR2 YNFKEQ. The CDR3 runs 16 residues. The CDR3 is CAGSRAGTGGPDTQYF. The CDR3 nucleotides are TGTGCCGGCAGCCGGGCGGGCACGGGGGGCCCGGATACGCAGTATTTT.

There are a few counts of this clone. CDR3 sequence reads: CASRRSSGNTIYF. The CDR3, as DNA: TGTGCCAGCAGGAGGAGCTCTGGAAACACCATATATTTT. The rearrangement uses TRBV2 and TRBJ1-3; no clear D. Germline V gives CDR1 SNHLY, CDR2 FYNNEI. The CDR3 runs 13 residues. The V end lost 6 bases, the J end lost 0 bases, and 6 bases lay between the germline ends.

The chain recombines TRBV6-5 with TRBJ1-2; tentatively, D is TRBD1 (6 bases). Trimming removed 10 bases at V and 2 bases at J, with 20 bases between. Germline CDR1 is MNHEY and CDR2 is SVGAGI. CDR3 length equals 15 residues. The CDR3 bases are TGTGCCATCGCTAGCAGGGGAGTAGCGAACTATGGCTACACCTTC. Translating gives CAIASRGVANYGYTF.

The chain uses TRBV6-1 and TRBJ2-1, with TRBD2 matching over 10 bases. V shed 2 bases, J shed 9 bases, and the junction held 10 bases outside the gene matches. Per the germline V gene, CDR1 is MNHNS and CDR2 is SASEGT. The CDR3 covers 16 residues. The CDR3 loop reads CASSEMSLAGAPEQFF. DNA for the CDR3: TGTGCCAGCAGTGAAATGAGTCTAGCGGGGGCGCCTGAGCAGTTCTTC.

This clone was seen just once. The V gene is TRBV6-2 or TRBV6-3, the J gene TRBJ1-2; 9 bases align to TRBD1. Germline loops: CDR1 MNHEY, CDR2 SVGEGT. There are 16 residues in the CDR3. V dropped 6 bases and J dropped 4; count of bases not matched to a gene: 12. Written as DNA, the CDR3 is TGTGCCAGCAGCCAATCGAGGACAGGGGTTGGCTATGGCTACACCTTC. Protein sequence: CASSQSRTGVGYGYTF.

The chain uses TRBV2 and TRBJ2-7; D may be TRBD2 (6 bases). The CDR3 totals 14 residues. Trimming pared 3 bases from V and 5 bases from J, leaving 14 bases between. Germline V lookup: CDR1 SNHLY, CDR2 FYNNEI. CDR3 DNA: TGTGCCAGCAGTGAGATTTGGGGGGAGGACGAGCAGTACTTC. Its protein is CASSEIWGEDEQYF.

This chain connects TRBV5-1 to TRBJ1-2; 8 nucleotides line up with TRBD1. Germline CDR1 SGHRS, CDR2 YFSETQ. Trimming took 0 bases from V and 7 from J; bases not matched to a gene: 5. The CDR3 covers 14 residues. The CDR3: CASSLDQGAGGYTF. CDR3 in DNA: TGCGCCAGCAGCTTGGATCAGGGGGCAGGTGGCTACACCTTC.

This rearrangement joins TRBV19 to TRBJ1-1; 10 bases match TRBD1. Germline CDR1 reads LNHDA; CDR2 reads SQIVND (reference sequence). The CDR3 consists of 14 residues. V shed 6 bases, J shed 4 bases, and the junction held 5 bases outside the gene matches. The CDR3 protein is CASSDRGQATEAFF. CDR3 sequence (DNA): TGTGCCAGTAGCGACAGGGGGCAGGCCACTGAAGCTTTCTTT.

The chain uses TRBV29-1 and TRBJ2-5; 8 bases map to TRBD2. In germline, CDR1 is SQVTM, CDR2 ANQGSEA. V shed 7 bases, J shed 5 bases, and the junction held 6 bases outside the gene matches. The CDR3 is 12 residues long. This CDR3 is CSAAGGDETQYF. The CDR3 nucleotides are TGCAGCGCGGCGGGGGGCGACGAGACCCAGTACTTC.

V gene TRBV9 combines with J gene TRBJ1-2; TRBD1 matches at 10 bases. Germline lookup yields CDR1 SGDLS and CDR2 YYNGEE. This CDR3 is built from 16 residues. Trimming removed 4 bases from V and 7 bases from J; junction bases left unmatched: 13. In DNA, the CDR3 is TGTGCCAGCAGCTATAACTCTCAGACAGGGGGCGGTGGCTACACCTTC. Translating it yields CASSYNSQTGGGGYTF.

The chain joins TRBV19 to TRBJ1-5; D might be TRBD1 (6 bases). The CDR3 is 17 amino acids. V dropped 3 bases and J dropped 1 base, with 16 bases sitting between them. From germline, CDR1 is LNHDA and CDR2 SQIVND (reference sequence). This chain's CDR3 is CASSIFRGGVSNQPQHF. The CDR3 DNA sequence: TGTGCCAGTAGTATTTTTAGGGGGGGCGTGAGCAATCAGCCCCAGCATTTT.

The V call is TRBV6-1, the J call TRBJ1-1; D unclear. There are 13 residues in the CDR3. Trimming took off 2 bases at V and 4 bases at J, with 8 bases between the two ends. The germline CDR1 and CDR2 sequences are MNHNS and SASEGT. The CDR3 DNA reads TGTGCCAGCAGTGAATTTGGGAGCACTGAAGCTTTCTTT. Translating it yields CASSEFGSTEAFF.

This clone was observed once. The V and J genes are TRBV20-1 and TRBJ1-2; D ambiguous. This CDR3 contains 11 residues. Germline CDR1 and CDR2: DFQATT and SNEGSKA (reference sequence). V lost 6 bases, J lost 4 bases, and 9 bases lay in between. In nucleotides, the CDR3 is TGCAGTGCGAGGGTCGTCTATGGCTACACCTTC. The encoded protein is CSARVVYGYTF.

The genes are TRBV5-4 and TRBJ2-3, with 14 nucleotides matching TRBD2. Germline CDR1 is SGHNT and CDR2 is YYREEE (reference sequence). The CDR3 consists of 19 residues. After removal of 4 bases from V and 2 bases from J, the junction contained 12 bases not matched to a gene. CDR3 region: CASSLPTSGGATHTDTQYF. DNA for the CDR3: TGTGCCAGCAGCCTCCCGACTAGCGGGGGGGCTACCCACACAGATACGCAGTATTTT.

The chain is built from TRBV5-5 and TRBJ1-5; unclear D gene. Germline V gene data show CDR1 as SGHKS and CDR2 as YYEKEE (reference sequence). The CDR3 sequence is 16 residues long. Trimming took off 4 bases at V and 1 base at J, with 15 bases between the two ends. The CDR3 DNA reads as TGTGCCAGCAGCCCCGGACGGGGATGGAGCAATCAGCCCCAGCATTTT. Translating it yields CASSPGRGWSNQPQHF.

The chain links TRBV7-2 to TRBJ2-5; 14 nucleotides agree with TRBD2. This CDR3 has 15 amino acids. The germline V gene encodes CDR1 SGHTA and CDR2 FQGNSA. Germline trimming cut 5 bases from V and 4 bases from J; bases unmatched to any gene: 3. The CDR3 DNA follows: TGTGCCAGCAGCCCGGGACTAGCGGGGGCAGAGACCCAGTACTTC. The encoded protein is CASSPGLAGAETQYF.